Listed below are T cell receptor beta chains from one sample, sequenced in a study of TIL therapy for anti-PD-1-resistant metastatic lung cancer. Profiling relied on immunoSEQ multiplex PCR, and the TCRdb table lists in-frame clones only, not all of them. This table holds about 43,000 clones, around three quarters found once. The input for sequencing was blood, taken at baseline. The receptors derive from a man aged 65 to 85 with non-small cell lung cancer. Each CDR3 is given with its conserved first and last residue. D genes are given only for firm matches. Size values are once, few and many counts, or a class for expanded clones, and some rows have none.

15	-	TRBJ2-3	TRBV5-5	-	CASSLGGLDKGTQYF	TGTGCCAGCAGCTTGGGGGGCTTGGACAAAGGTACGCAGTATTTT
16	-	TRBJ1-4	TRBV28	TRBD1	CASSSNRGRPNEKLFF	TGTGCCAGCAGTTCGAACAGGGGTCGGCCTAATGAAAAACTGTTTTTT
15	-	TRBJ2-5	TRBV19	TRBD2	CASRKTSGDQETQYF	TGTGCCAGTAGGAAGACTAGCGGGGATCAAGAGACCCAGTACTTC
14	once	TRBJ1-2	TRBV13	TRBD1	CASSLIGGDYGYTF	TGTGCCAGCAGCTTGATAGGGGGCGACTATGGCTACACCTTC
13	-	TRBJ1-3	TRBV2	-	CASTLRERDTIYF	TGTGCCAGCACTCTTCGGGAAAGAGACACCATATATTTT
16	-	TRBJ2-1	TRBV25-1	-	CASSESGRYPYNEQFF	TGTGCCAGCAGTGAATCGGGGCGGTACCCCTACAATGAGCAGTTCTTC
14	-	TRBJ2-7	TRBV14	-	CASSQALSSYEQYF	TGTGCCAGCAGCCAAGCCCTGAGCTCCTACGAGCAGTACTTC
16	once	TRBJ2-7	TRBV6-5	TRBD2	CASSYSSGTSGYEQYF	TGTGCCAGCAGTTACTCTTCCGGGACTAGCGGCTACGAGCAGTACTTC
13	-	TRBJ2-1	TRBV18	TRBD2	CASSPGLEFEQFF	TGTGCCAGCTCACCGGGACTAGAGTTTGAGCAGTTCTTC
14	-	TRBJ1-1	TRBV5-1	TRBD1	CASSLGQQNTEAFF	TGCGCCAGCAGCCTGGGACAGCAGAACACTGAAGCTTTCTTT
17	-	TRBJ2-2	TRBV5-1	TRBD1	CASRLPEGQGAAGELFF	TGCGCCAGCAGGCTCCCCGAAGGACAGGGGGCGGCCGGGGAGCTGTTTTTT
15	-	TRBJ1-1	TRBV6-5	TRBD1	CASSSVRIRDRGAFF	TGTGCCAGCAGTTCGGTACGAATTAGGGACAGAGGCGCTTTCTTT
15	-	TRBJ1-2	TRBV6-4	-	CASSDSNAAGYGYTF	TGTGCCAGCAGTGACTCGAACGCTGCTGGGTATGGCTACACCTTC
14	-	TRBJ2-1	TRBV10-3	-	CAISEGGSFNEQFF	TGTGCCATCAGTGAGGGGGGGAGTTTCAATGAGCAGTTCTTC
14	-	TRBJ2-6	TRBV11-2	-	CASSFTAGANVLTF	TGTGCCAGCAGCTTTACGGCCGGGGCCAACGTCCTGACTTTC
13	-	TRBJ2-2	TRBV28	-	CASQQGNTGELFF	TGTGCCAGCCAGCAAGGAAACACCGGGGAGCTGTTTTTT
14	-	TRBJ2-4	TRBV6-1	TRBD1	CASREGTGRDIQYF	TGTGCCAGCAGGGAAGGGACAGGGAGGGACATTCAGTACTTC
15	-	TRBJ2-3	TRBV30	TRBD2	CAWSASGRVADTQYF	TGTGCCTGGAGCGCGAGCGGGAGAGTCGCAGATACGCAGTATTTT
14	-	TRBJ2-7	TRBV7-9	TRBD2	CASSFGTSYSEQYF	TGTGCCAGCAGCTTCGGGACTAGTTATTCCGAGCAGTACTTC
14	-	TRBJ2-5	TRBV5-6	TRBD1	CASSHGTGKQTQYF	TGTGCCAGCAGCCATGGGACAGGGAAACAGACCCAGTACTTC
16	few	TRBJ2-7	TRBV6-1	TRBD1	CASSDLGTGGSYEQYF	TGTGCCAGCAGTGATTTAGGGACAGGGGGGAGCTACGAGCAGTACTTC
17	once	TRBJ2-6	TRBV7-2	-	CASSLAGQYSGANVLTF	TGTGCCAGCAGCTTAGCGGGCCAGTACTCTGGGGCCAACGTCCTGACTTTC
16	few	TRBJ1-1	TRBV2	TRBD1	CASRANRGRGKGEAFF	TGTGCCAGCAGAGCAAACAGGGGGCGCGGGAAAGGTGAAGCTTTCTTT
13	-	TRBJ2-1	TRBV19	TRBD1	CATIITGGNEQFF	TGTGCCACCATTATAACAGGGGGCAATGAGCAGTTCTTC
13	-	TRBJ1-1	TRBV7-7	TRBD1	CASSIDREAEAFF	TGTGCTAGCAGCATTGACAGGGAGGCCGAAGCTTTCTTT
14	few	TRBJ1-5	TRBV27	-	CASSEGYSNQPQHF	TGTGCCAGCAGTGAGGGATATAGCAATCAGCCCCAGCATTTT
14	-	TRBJ2-7	TRBV28	-	CASSPPAINYEQYF	TGTGCCAGCAGTCCTCCAGCTATCAACTACGAGCAGTACTTC
14	-	TRBJ2-7	TRBV19	TRBD1	CASSSTGDRGKQYF	TGTGCCAGTAGTTCGACCGGGGACAGGGGAAAGCAGTACTTC
15	-	TRBJ2-7	TRBV6-4	TRBD2	CASRSLAGATYEQYF	TGTGCCAGCAGGTCACTAGCGGGAGCGACCTACGAGCAGTACTTC